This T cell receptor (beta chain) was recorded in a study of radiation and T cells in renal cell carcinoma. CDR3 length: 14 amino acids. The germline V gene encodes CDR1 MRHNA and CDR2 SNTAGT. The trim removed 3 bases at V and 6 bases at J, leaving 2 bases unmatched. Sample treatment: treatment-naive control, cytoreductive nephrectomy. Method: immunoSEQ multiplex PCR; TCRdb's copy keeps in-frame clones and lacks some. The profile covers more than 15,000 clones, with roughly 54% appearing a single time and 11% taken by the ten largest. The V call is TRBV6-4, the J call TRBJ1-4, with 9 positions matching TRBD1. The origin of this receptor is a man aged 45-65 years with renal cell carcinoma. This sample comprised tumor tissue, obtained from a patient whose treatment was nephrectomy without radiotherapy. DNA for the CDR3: TGTGCCAGCAGTGAGGGGACAGGGCATGAAAAACTGTTTTTT. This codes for CASSEGTGHEKLFF.